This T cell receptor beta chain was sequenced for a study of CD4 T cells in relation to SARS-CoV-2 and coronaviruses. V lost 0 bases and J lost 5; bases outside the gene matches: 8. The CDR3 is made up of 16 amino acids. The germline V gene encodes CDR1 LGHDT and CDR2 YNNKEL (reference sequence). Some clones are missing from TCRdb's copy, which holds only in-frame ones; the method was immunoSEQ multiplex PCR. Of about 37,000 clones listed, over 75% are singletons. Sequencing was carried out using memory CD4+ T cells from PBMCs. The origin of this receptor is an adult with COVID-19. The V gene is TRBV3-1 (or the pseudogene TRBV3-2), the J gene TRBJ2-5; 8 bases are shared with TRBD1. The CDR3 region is CASSQEVGRGLETQYF. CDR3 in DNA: TGTGCCAGCAGCCAAGAAGTGGGCAGGGGGCTGGAGACCCAGTACTTC.